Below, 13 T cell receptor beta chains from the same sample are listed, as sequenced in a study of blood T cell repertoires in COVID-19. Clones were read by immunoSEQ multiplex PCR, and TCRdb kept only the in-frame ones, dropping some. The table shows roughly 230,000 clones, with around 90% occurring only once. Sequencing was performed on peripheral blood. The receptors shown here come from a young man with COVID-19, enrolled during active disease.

The CDR3 sequence is CASSTQGFSNQPQHF. The DNA of the CDR3 is TGTGCCAGCAGTACGCAGGGGTTTAGCAATCAGCCCCAGCATTTT. The rearrangement joins TRBV28 to TRBJ1-5; a weak D match, TRBD1 (6 bases). V was clipped by 5 bases and J by 0 bases, with 11 bases between them. The CDR3 consists of 15 residues. Looked up from germline, CDR1 is MDHEN and CDR2 is SYDVKM.

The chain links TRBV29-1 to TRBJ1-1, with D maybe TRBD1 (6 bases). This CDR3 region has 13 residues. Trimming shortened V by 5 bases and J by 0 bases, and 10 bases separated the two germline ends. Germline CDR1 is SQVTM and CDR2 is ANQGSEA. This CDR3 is CSVLGQMNTEAFF. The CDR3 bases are TGCAGCGTTCTCGGACAGATGAACACTGAAGCTTTCTTT.

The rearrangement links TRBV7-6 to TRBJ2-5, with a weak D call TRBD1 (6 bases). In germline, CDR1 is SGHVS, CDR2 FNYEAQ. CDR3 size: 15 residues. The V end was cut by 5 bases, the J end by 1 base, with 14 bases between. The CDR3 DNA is TGTGCCAGCAGCCTTTTCGGACAGCGCCAAGAGACCCAGTACTTC. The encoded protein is CASSLFGQRQETQYF.

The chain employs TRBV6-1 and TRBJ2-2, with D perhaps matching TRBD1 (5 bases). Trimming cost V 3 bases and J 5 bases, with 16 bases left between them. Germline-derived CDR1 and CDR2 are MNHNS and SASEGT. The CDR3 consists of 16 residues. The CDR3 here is CASSELARVVTGELFF. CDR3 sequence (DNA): TGTGCCAGCAGTGAGCTGGCCAGGGTTGTTACCGGGGAGCTGTTTTTT.

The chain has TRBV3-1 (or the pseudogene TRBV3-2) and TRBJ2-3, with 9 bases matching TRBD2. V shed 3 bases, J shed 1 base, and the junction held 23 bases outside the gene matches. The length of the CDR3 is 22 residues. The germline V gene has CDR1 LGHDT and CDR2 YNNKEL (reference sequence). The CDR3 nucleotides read TGTGCCAGCAGCCATTCCTTGGGGGAGCGGGGGGCGGACTCCTATGGCACAGATACGCAGTATTTT. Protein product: CASSHSLGERGADSYGTDTQYF.

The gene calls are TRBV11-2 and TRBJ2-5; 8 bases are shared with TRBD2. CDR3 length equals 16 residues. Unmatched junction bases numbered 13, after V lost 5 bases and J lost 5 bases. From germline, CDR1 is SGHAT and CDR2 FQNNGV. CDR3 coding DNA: TGTGCCAGCAGCCCCTATGGCGGGGGGCGAGGGGAGACCCAGTACTTC. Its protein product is CASSPYGGGRGETQYF. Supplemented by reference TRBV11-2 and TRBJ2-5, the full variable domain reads EAGVAQSPRYKIIEKRQSVAFWCNPISGHATLYWYQQILGQGPKLLIQFQNNGVVDDSQLPKDRFSAERLKGVDSTLKIQPAKLEDSAVYLCASSPYGGGRGETQYFGPGTRLLVL.

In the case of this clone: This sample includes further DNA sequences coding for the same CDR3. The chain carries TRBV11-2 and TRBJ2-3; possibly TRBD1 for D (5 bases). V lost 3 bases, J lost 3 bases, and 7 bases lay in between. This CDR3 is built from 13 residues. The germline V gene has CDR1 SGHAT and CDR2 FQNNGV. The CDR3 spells CASSLAGTDTQYF. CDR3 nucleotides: TGTGCCAGCAGCTTGGCAGGGACAGATACGCAGTATTTT.

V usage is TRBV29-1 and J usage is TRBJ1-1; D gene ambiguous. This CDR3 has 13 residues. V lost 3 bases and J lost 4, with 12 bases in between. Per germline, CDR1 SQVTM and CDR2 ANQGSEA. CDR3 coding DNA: TGCAGCGTTGATGACGGGGATAGCACTGAAGCTTTCTTT. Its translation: CSVDDGDSTEAFF.

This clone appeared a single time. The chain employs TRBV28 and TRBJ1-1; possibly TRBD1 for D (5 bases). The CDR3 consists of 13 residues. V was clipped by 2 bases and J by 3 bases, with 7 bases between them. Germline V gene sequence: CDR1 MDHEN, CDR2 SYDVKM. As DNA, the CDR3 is TGTGCCAGCAGTTTACAAGGGGACACTGAAGCTTTCTTT. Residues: CASSLQGDTEAFF.

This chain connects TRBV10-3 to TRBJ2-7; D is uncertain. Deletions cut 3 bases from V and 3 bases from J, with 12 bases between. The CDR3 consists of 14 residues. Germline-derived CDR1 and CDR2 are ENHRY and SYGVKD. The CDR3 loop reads CAISDSTQSYEQYF. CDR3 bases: TGTGCCATCAGTGATAGTACACAGAGCTACGAGCAGTACTTC.

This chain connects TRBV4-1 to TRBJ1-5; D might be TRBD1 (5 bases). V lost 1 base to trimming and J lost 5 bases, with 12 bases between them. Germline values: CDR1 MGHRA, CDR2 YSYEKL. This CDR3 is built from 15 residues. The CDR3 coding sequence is TGCGCCAGCAGCCAAGGGTGGGGGGACCATCAGCCCCAGCATTTT. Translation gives CASSQGWGDHQPQHF.

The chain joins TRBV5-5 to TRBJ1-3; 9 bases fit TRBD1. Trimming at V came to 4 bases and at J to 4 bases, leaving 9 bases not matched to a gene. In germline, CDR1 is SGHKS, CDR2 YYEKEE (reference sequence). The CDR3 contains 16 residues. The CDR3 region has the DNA TGTGCCAGCAGCCGGACAGGGGTCACGGCAGGAAACACCATATATTTT. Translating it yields CASSRTGVTAGNTIYF.

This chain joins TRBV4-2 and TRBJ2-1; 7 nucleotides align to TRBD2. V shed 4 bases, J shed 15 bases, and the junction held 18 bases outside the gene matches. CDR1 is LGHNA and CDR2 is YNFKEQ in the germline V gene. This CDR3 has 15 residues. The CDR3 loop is CASSPEEAGRALLFF. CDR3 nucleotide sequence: TGTGCCAGCAGCCCGGAAGAGGCAGGGAGGGCTTTATTGTTCTTC.